The present TCR beta chain was sequenced within a study of blood T cell repertoires in COVID-19. At the level of the study: In each case, the material was cDNA or gDNA derived from T cells, B-cell-depleted T cells, or PBMCs.

This CDR3 is 15 amino acids long. Germline-derived CDR1 and CDR2 are LNHDA and SQIVND (reference sequence). The germline V and J ends were trimmed by 7 bases and 1 base, with 16 bases remaining between them. Original analysis: Amplification of reference gene primers was used by the study to estimate nucleated cell counts. Method: immunoSEQ multiplex PCR; TCRdb's copy keeps in-frame clones and lacks some. V and J calls and clone size are as listed in that table; D and trimming were resolved from the DNA. The table lists about 85,000 clones, about 83% of them singletons. The rearrangement links TRBV19 to TRBJ1-1, with a tentative D call TRBD1 (5 bases). The sample taken for sequencing was peripheral blood. This sequence originates from a man aged 60 to 75 with acute or convalescent COVID-19. Here the CDR3 reads CASTRDSGSNTEAFF. The CDR3 coding sequence is TGTGCCAGTACCCGGGACTCCGGGTCGAACACTGAAGCTTTCTTT.